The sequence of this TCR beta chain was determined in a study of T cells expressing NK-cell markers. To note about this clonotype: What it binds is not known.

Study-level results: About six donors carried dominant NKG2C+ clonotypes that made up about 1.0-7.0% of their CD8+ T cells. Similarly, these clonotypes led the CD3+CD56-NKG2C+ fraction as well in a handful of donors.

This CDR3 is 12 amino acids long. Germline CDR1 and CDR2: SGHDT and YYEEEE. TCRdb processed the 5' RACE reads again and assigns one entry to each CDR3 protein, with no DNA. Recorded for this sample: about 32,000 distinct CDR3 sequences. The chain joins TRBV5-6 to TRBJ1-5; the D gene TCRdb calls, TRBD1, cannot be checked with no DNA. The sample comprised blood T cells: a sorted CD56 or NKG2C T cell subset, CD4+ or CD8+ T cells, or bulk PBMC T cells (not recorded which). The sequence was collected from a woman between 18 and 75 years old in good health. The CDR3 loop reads CASTTGGQPQHF. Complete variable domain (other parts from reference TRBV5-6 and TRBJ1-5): DAGVTQSPTHLIKTRGQQVTLRCSPKSGHDTVSWYQQALGQGPQFIFQYYEEEERQRGNFPDRFSGHQFPNYSSELNVNALLLGDSALYLCASTTGGQPQHFGDGTRLSIL.